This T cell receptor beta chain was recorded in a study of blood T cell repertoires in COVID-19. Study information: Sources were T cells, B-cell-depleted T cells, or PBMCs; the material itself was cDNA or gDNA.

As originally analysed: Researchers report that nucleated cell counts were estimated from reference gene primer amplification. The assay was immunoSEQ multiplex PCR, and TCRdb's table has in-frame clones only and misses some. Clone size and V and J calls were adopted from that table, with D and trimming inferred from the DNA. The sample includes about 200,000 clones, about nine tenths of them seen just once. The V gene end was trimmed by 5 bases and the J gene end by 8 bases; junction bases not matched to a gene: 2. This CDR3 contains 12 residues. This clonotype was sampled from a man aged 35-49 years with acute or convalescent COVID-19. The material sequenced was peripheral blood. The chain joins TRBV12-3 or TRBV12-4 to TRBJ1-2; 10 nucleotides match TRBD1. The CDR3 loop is CASSDRGQGYTF. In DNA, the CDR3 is TGTGCCAGCAGTGACAGGGGGCAAGGCTACACCTTC.